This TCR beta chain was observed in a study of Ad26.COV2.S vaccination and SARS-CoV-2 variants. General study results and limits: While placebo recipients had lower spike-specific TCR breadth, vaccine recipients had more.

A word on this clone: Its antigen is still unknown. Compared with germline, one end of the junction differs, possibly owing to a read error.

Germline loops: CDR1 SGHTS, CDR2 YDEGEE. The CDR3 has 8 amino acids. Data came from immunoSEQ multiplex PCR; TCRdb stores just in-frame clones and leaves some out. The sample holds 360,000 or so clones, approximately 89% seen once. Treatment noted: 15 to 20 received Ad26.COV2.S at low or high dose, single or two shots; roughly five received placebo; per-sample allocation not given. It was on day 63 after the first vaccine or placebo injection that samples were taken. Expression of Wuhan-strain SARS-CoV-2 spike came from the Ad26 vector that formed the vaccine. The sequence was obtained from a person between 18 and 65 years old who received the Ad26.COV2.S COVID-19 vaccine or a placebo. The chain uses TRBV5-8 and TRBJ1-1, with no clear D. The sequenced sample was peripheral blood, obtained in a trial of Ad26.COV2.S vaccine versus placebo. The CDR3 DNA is TGTGCCAGCAGCTGGGCCCCCTTT. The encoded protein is CASSWAPF.